These 6 T cell receptor beta chains were all obtained from the same sample, sequenced in a study of breast tumors, draining lymph nodes, adjacent tissues. Each CDR3 protein gets one entry after TCRdb re-called the multiplex PCR reads with MiXCR. Of 5,000 to 7,500 distinct CDR3 sequences listed, 43% are singletons. The sample comprised tumor-adjacent breast tissue. The source of these receptors is a female donor with breast cancer. Some clones in this sample may be carry-over from other donors' samples.

This clonotype was recorded many times. The CDR3 region has the DNA TGTGCCAGCAGCGTGGGGGGGGGGAGCACAGATACGCAGTATTTT. Protein product: CASSVGGGSTDTQYF. The chain carries TRBV6-4 and TRBJ2-3, with 7 positions matching TRBD2. CDR1 is MRHNA, CDR2 SNTAGT, per germline. The CDR3 runs to 15 residues. J gave up 0 bases and V 6 bases, and 6 bases lay outside the gene matches.

This clonotype is categorized as medium-sized. The rearrangement joins TRBV4-2 to TRBJ2-3; D is perhaps TRBD2 (6 bases). Germline-derived CDR1 and CDR2 are LGHNA and YNFKEQ. The CDR3 spans 15 residues. V lost 1 base, J lost 2 bases, and 10 bases lay in between. CDR3 sequence reads: CASSQVGGFTDTQYF. CDR3 nucleotide sequence: TGTGCCAGCAGCCAAGTGGGAGGTTTCACAGATACGCAGTATTTT.

This clonotype was observed many times. The chain links TRBV27 to TRBJ2-7; D remains unclear. Germline V gene data show CDR1 as MNHEY and CDR2 as SMNVEV (reference sequence). V was cut by 4 bases and J by 1 base, with 11 bases left in between. This CDR3 has 14 amino acids. CDR3 protein: CASSSHSISYEQYF. CDR3 in DNA: TGTGCCAGCAGTTCTCACTCCATTTCCTACGAGCAGTACTTC.

This chain joins TRBV7-9 and TRBJ2-5, with D possibly TRBD1 on 6 matching bases. V lost 5 bases, J lost 5 bases, and 15 bases lay in between. Germline-derived CDR1 and CDR2 are SEHNR and FQNEAQ (reference sequence). The CDR3 totals 14 residues. CDR3 in DNA: TGTGCCAGCAGCGCAAAACAGGGCTGGGAGACCCAGTACTTC. This sequence encodes CASSAKQGWETQYF.

This clonotype was found many times. This chain joins TRBV10-3 and TRBJ2-3; 10 bases fit TRBD2. CDR3 length equals 18 residues. V trimming: 5 bases; J trimming: 3 bases; junction bases outside the gene matches: 14. Germline assignment: CDR1 ENHRY and CDR2 SYGVKD. The CDR3 here is CAISLAGAVMGRTDTQYF. The CDR3 coding sequence is TGTGCCATCAGTCTAGCGGGAGCGGTAATGGGTAGGACAGATACGCAGTATTTT.

As regards this clonotype: Because it lacks the conserved phenylalanine or tryptophan at the end, this CDR3 is likely a read error. The CDR3 region has the DNA TGCGCCAGCAGCTTGACTCTCGGGACTAGCGCGTACCAAGAGACCCAGTACTAC. This encodes CASSLTLGTSAYQETQYY. V gene TRBV5-1 combines with J gene TRBJ2-5, with 10 bases that match TRBD2. The J segment lost 0 bases and the V segment lost 1 base, leaving 9 bases of the junction unmatched. The CDR3 sequence is 18 residues long. Looked up from germline, CDR1 is SGHRS and CDR2 is YFSETQ.